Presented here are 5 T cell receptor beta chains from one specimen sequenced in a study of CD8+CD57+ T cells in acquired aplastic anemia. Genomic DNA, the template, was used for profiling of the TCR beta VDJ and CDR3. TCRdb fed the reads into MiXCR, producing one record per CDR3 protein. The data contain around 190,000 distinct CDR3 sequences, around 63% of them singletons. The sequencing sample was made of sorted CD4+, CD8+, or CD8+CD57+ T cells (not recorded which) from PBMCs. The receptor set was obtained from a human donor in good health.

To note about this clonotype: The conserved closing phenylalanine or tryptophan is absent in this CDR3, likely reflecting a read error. CDR3 DNA: TGTGCCACCAGGGACAGGGCCTACAATGAGCAGTTCTCC. It encodes CATRDRAYNEQFS. This rearrangement joins TRBV15 to TRBJ2-1; the match to TRBD1 covers 8 bases. With 6 bases clipped from V and 2 bases from J, the junction kept 0 bases outside the gene matches. This CDR3 comprises 13 residues. Germline values: CDR1 LNHNV, CDR2 YYDKDF (reference sequence).

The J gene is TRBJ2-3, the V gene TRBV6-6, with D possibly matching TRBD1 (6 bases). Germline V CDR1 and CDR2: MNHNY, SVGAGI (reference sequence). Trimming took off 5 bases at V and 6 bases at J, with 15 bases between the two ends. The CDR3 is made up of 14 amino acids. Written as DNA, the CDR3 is TGTGCCAGCAGTGAATTTACAGGGCCGGATACGCAGTATTTT. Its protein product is CASSEFTGPDTQYF.

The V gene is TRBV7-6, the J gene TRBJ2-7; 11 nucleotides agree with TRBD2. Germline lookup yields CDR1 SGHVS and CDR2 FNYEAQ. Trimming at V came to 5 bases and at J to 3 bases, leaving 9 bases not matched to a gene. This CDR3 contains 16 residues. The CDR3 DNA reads TGTGCCAGCAGCCCGCTAGCGGGGGGACCGAGCTACGAGCAGTACTTC. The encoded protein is CASSPLAGGPSYEQYF.

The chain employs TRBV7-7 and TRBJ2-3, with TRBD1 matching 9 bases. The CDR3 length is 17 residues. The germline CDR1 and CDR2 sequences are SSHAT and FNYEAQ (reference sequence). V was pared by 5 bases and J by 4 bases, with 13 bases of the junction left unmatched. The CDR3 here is CASSRTGASFYADTQYF. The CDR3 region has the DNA TGTGCCAGCAGCCGGACAGGGGCCAGTTTCTATGCAGATACGCAGTATTTT. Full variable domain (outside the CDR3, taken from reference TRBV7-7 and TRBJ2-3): GAGVSQSPRYKVTKRGQDVTLRCDPISSHATLYWYQQALGQGPEFLTYFNYEAQPDKSGLPSDRFSAERPEGSISTLTIQRTEQRDSAMYRCASSRTGASFYADTQYFGPGTRLTVL.

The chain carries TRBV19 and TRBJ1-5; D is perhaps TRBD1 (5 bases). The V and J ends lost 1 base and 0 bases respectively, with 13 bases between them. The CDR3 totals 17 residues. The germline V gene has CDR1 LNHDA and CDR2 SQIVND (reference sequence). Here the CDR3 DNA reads TGTGCCAGTAGTATAGTGCGAATGGGGGGTAGCAATCAGCCCCAGCATTTT. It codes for CASSIVRMGGSNQPQHF.